This entry concerns a single T cell receptor beta chain. The CDR3 is 14 amino acids. The J segment lost 4 bases and the V segment lost 7 bases, leaving 8 bases of the junction unmatched. Per the germline V gene, CDR1 is MGHDK and CDR2 is SYGVNS. This specimen belongs to a study of blood T cell repertoires in COVID-19. Repertoires were generated with immunoSEQ multiplex PCR, while TCRdb's copy carries only in-frame clones and drops some. The sample holds just over 650,000 clones, approximately 90% seen once. The V and J genes are TRBV25-1 and TRBJ1-1; the match to TRBD1 covers 8 bases. The clonotype originates from a young woman with acute or convalescent COVID-19. The specimen sequenced was peripheral blood. The CDR3 sequence is CASTWTGRTTEAFF. CDR3 DNA sequence: TGTGCCAGCACTTGGACAGGGAGGACCACTGAAGCTTTCTTT.